Below, 17 T cell receptor beta chains from the same sample are listed, as sequenced in a study of blood T cells in healthy people across ages. The authors ran a second PCR of about 6 to 11 cycles using a sample-barcoded 5' primer and a J-beta primer mix. Each CDR3 protein is one row after TCRdb ran MiXCR on the 5' RACE reads. The table has some 860,000 distinct CDR3 sequences, about 56% seen once. Material for sequencing was blood. These receptors were taken from a man in his forties in good health.

The rearrangement joins TRBV5-1 to TRBJ2-1; 11 bases agree with TRBD2. Germline V gene sequence: CDR1 SGHRS, CDR2 YFSETQ. The CDR3 sequence is 15 residues long. Losses at the gene ends were 4 bases for V and 12 bases for J; bases not matched to a gene: 12. The chain's CDR3 is CASSPTSGGIWGQFF. DNA for the CDR3: TGCGCCAGCAGCCCAACTAGCGGGGGAATATGGGGGCAGTTCTTC.

This chain connects TRBV4-2 to TRBJ2-7; the D call may be TRBD1 or TRBD2 (6 bases each). Trimming removed 4 bases at V and 5 bases at J, with 21 bases between. The CDR3 totals 16 residues. Germline CDR1 is LGHNA and CDR2 is YNFKEQ. CDR3 DNA sequence: TGTGCCAGCAGCCCCCTGGGGACTCAGGGGACCCACGAGCAGTACTTC. Its protein is CASSPLGTQGTHEQYF.

The chain employs TRBV28 and TRBJ2-5, with D tentatively TRBD2 (7 bases). V was clipped by 2 bases and J by 5 bases, with 15 bases between them. CDR3 size: 15 residues. Germline V CDR1 and CDR2: MDHEN, SYDVKM. The CDR3 here is CASSLLGGQDETQYF. The CDR3 bases are TGTGCCAGCAGTTTACTCGGGGGGCAGGACGAGACCCAGTACTTC.

In this sample, this clonotype turned up a few times. The chain is built from TRBV7-2 and TRBJ2-5; D is unclear. Germline CDR1 SGHTA, CDR2 FQGNSA. This CDR3 is built from 13 residues. V lost 5 bases, J lost 4 bases, and 11 bases lay in between. This CDR3 reads CASSPQVRETQYF. The CDR3 DNA reads as TGTGCCAGCAGCCCCCAAGTCCGAGAGACCCAGTACTTC.

V gene TRBV28 combines with J gene TRBJ2-7; possible D gene TRBD2, 6 bases. Deletions cut 1 base from V and 3 bases from J, with 13 bases between. The CDR3 has 15 residues. Looked up from germline, CDR1 is MDHEN and CDR2 is SYDVKM. CDR3 sequence: CASSLLLGGFYEQYF. The CDR3 nucleotides read TGTGCCAGCAGTTTATTACTCGGGGGATTCTACGAGCAGTACTTC.

V gene TRBV11-2 combines with J gene TRBJ2-1; possibly TRBD1 for D (5 bases). The CDR3 contains 16 residues. CDR1 is SGHAT, CDR2 FQNNGV, per germline. V gave up 5 bases and J gave up 2 bases, with 16 bases separating them. Written as DNA, the CDR3 is TGTGCCAGCAGCCGACCCAACAGGACACCCTACAATGAGCAGTTCTTC. Amino acid sequence: CASSRPNRTPYNEQFF.

The V call is TRBV20-1, the J call TRBJ2-7; possibly TRBD2 for D (6 bases). V lost 1 base to trimming and J lost 4 bases, with 17 bases between them. CDR3 length: 15 residues. Germline CDR1 is DFQATT and CDR2 is SNEGSKA (reference sequence). CDR3 DNA: TGCAGTGCTAGAGGACCCGGGAGAGTCCCTTACGAGCAGTACTTC. Translation: CSARGPGRVPYEQYF.

A word on this clonotype: Relative to the germline gene, one junction end is altered; a read error may explain this. In DNA form, the CDR3 reads TGCGCCAGCAGCCAAAACAGTGAAGCTTTCTTT. Residues: CASSQNSEAFF. V and J are TRBV4-1 and TRBJ1-1; D unresolved. This CDR3 has 11 residues. Germline CDR1 is MGHRA and CDR2 is YSYEKL.

This clonotype has more than one count but fewer than ten. The chain joins TRBV14 to TRBJ2-1; no definite D call. This CDR3 region has 15 residues. Trimming cost V 4 bases and J 0 bases, with 10 bases left between them. From germline, CDR1 is SGHDN and CDR2 FVKESK. CDR3 bases: TGTGCCAGCAGCCCAGCTAGTAACTCCTACAATGAGCAGTTCTTC. Residues: CASSPASNSYNEQFF.

The chain has TRBV20-1 and TRBJ1-4; the D gene is possibly TRBD1 (5 bases). Germline CDR1 reads DFQATT; CDR2 reads SNEGSKA (reference sequence). The ends were cut back, 6 bases at V and 2 bases at J, with 10 bases in the middle. The CDR3 is 13 residues long. The CDR3 coding sequence is TGCAGTGCCCTAGGGGCTACTAATGAAAAACTGTTTTTT. Its translation is CSALGATNEKLFF.

This CDR3 reads CASSPEGLQGAREKLFF. As DNA, the CDR3 is TGTGCCAGCAGCCCAGAGGGGCTACAGGGGGCGAGGGAAAAACTGTTTTTT. The V call is TRBV7-9, the J call TRBJ1-4; 9 nucleotides line up with TRBD1. The CDR3 totals 17 residues. V lost 5 bases and J lost 8; bases outside the gene matches: 15. Germline values: CDR1 SEHNR, CDR2 FQNEAQ (reference sequence). Complete variable domain (other parts from reference TRBV7-9 and TRBJ1-4): DTGVSQNPRHKITKRGQNVTFRCDPISEHNRLYWYRQTLGQGPEFLTYFQNEAQLEKSRLLSDRFSAERPKGSFSTLEIQRTEQGDSAMYLCASSPEGLQGAREKLFFGSGTQLSVL.

The chain has TRBV20-1 and TRBJ2-5; 8 nucleotides align to TRBD2. The germline gives CDR1 DFQATT, CDR2 SNEGSKA (reference sequence). The CDR3 is made up of 14 amino acids. The DNA of the CDR3 is TGCAATGCCACAGTAGCGGGACTGCAAGAGACCCAGTACTTC. The encoded protein is CNATVAGLQETQYF.

The chain recombines TRBV15 with TRBJ2-5; tentative D call: TRBD2 (6 bases). The CDR3 is made up of 14 amino acids. The V end was cut by 0 bases, the J end by 5 bases, with 10 bases between. Germline CDR1 and CDR2: LNHNV and YYDKDF (reference sequence). CDR3 bases: TGTGCCACCAGCAGAGATTTCGGGAGTGAGACCCAGTACTTC. It is translated as CATSRDFGSETQYF.

This clonotype was detected only a few times. The chain combines TRBV9 with TRBJ2-7, with TRBD2 matching 7 bases. This CDR3 region has 15 residues. The V gene's germline CDR1 is SGDLS and CDR2 YYNGEE. Trimming removed 0 bases from V and 6 bases from J; junction bases left unmatched: 9. The CDR3 bases are TGTGCCAGCAGCGTAGCTGTTGCGGGAGTTTCCGAGCAGTACTTC. Protein product: CASSVAVAGVSEQYF.

The chain recombines TRBV3-1 with TRBJ2-3; tentative D call: TRBD2 (5 bases). The V end lost 4 bases, the J end lost 6 bases, and 14 bases lay between the germline ends. Germline CDR1 LGHDT, CDR2 YNNKEL (reference sequence). There are 14 residues in the CDR3. CDR3 in amino acids: CASSRDPGIDTQYF. The CDR3 coding sequence is TGTGCCAGCAGCCGTGATCCGGGGATCGATACGCAGTATTTT.

CDR3 sequence (DNA): TGTGCCAGCAGCACCAGGACTAGCGGTACCTACAATGAGCAGTTCTTC. Its protein product is CASSTRTSGTYNEQFF. The chain recombines TRBV9 with TRBJ2-1, with TRBD2 identical over 10 bases. The germline V gene encodes CDR1 SGDLS and CDR2 YYNGEE. The CDR3 contains 16 residues. Trimming at V came to 4 bases and at J to 2 bases, leaving 6 bases not matched to a gene. Filled out from reference TRBV9 and TRBJ2-1, the complete variable domain reads DSGVTQTPKHLITATGQRVTLRCSPRSGDLSVYWYQQSLDQGLQFLIQYYNGEERAKGNILERFSAQQFPDLHSELNLSSLELGDSALYFCASSTRTSGTYNEQFFGPGTRLTVL.

This rearrangement joins TRBV29-1 to TRBJ1-2; TRBD1 agrees at 11 bases. The CDR3 is 18 amino acids. Trimming took 3 bases from V and 4 from J; bases not matched to a gene: 16. Germline V gene sequence: CDR1 SQVTM, CDR2 ANQGSEA. The CDR3 region has the DNA TGCAGCGTTGATGAACGGACAGGGGGCCGGTTTCGGGGCTATGGCTACACCTTC. It is translated as CSVDERTGGRFRGYGYTF.